A single sample is the source of the 29 T cell receptor beta chains below, sequenced in a study of tumor and adjacent non-tumor tissue in lung cancer. RNA was extracted from bulk tissue without any cell sorting. A modified ARM-PCR protocol with three rounds of nested PCR amplified TCRbeta. Each CDR3 protein is one row after TCRdb ran MiXCR on the multiplex PCR reads. The data contain under 250,000 distinct CDR3 sequences, around 70% of them singletons. The specimen sequenced was lung tumor tissue. These receptors were collected from a man aged 55 to 70 with non-small cell lung cancer.

This clonotype appeared many times. The chain combines TRBV4-1 with TRBJ2-1; 8 nucleotides match TRBD2. The CDR3 contains 17 residues. The germline V gene encodes CDR1 MGHRA and CDR2 YSYEKL. V lost 2 bases to trimming and J lost 8 bases; unmatched junction nucleotides: 14. The CDR3 nucleotides read TGCGCCAGCAGCCAATTCCCGGGACTAGTAGCCATCCATGAGCAGTTCTTC. This encodes CASSQFPGLVAIHEQFF.

As regards this clonotype: One end of the junction fails to match germline, which may point to a read error. The chain has TRBV11-3 and TRBJ1-1; D unresolved. Germline CDR1 reads SGHNT; CDR2 reads YENEEA. The CDR3 contains 13 residues. CDR3 DNA: TGTGCCAGCAACTTAAATCAGAACACTAAAGCTTTCTTT. Encoded protein: CASNLNQNTKAFF.

On this clonotype: The junction departs from the called germline gene at one end, perhaps through a read error. The chain is built from TRBV6-1 and TRBJ1-2, with 7 bases that match TRBD1. This CDR3 comprises 13 residues. The germline V gene encodes CDR1 MNHNS and CDR2 SASEGT. The CDR3 bases are TGTGCCAGCAGTGTCACAGGGGTGTATGGCTACACGTTC. As protein: CASSVTGVYGYTF.

As for this clonotype: One end of the junction does not line up with germline, which may come from a read error. In DNA, the CDR3 is TGTGGCAGCAGTTCCACAACGGGGGGGCCAAAGGAGACCCAGTACTTC. Translating it yields CGSSSTTGGPKETQYF. The chain joins TRBV11-2 to TRBJ2-5, with 8 bases lining up with TRBD2. Germline CDR1 reads SGHAT; CDR2 reads FQNNGV. CDR3 length: 16 amino acids. The full variable domain, its missing parts supplied by reference TRBV11-2 and TRBJ2-5, is EAGVAQSPRYKIIEKRQSVAFWCNPISGHATLYWYQQILGQGPKLLIQFQNNGVVDDSQLPKDRFSAERLKGVDSTLKIQPAKLEDSAVYLCGSSSTTGGPKETQYFGPGTRLLVL.

This clonotype was counted only a few times. No conserved phenylalanine or tryptophan is present at the end of the CDR3, so a read error is the likely explanation. CDR3 loop: CASSQDRAGPGNEKLFL. The CDR3 region has the DNA TGTGCCAGCAGCCAAGATCGGGCCGGACCGGGGAATGAAAAACTGTTTTTG. The chain couples TRBV4-2 to TRBJ1-4; D unclear. This CDR3 has 17 residues. Germline CDR1 LGHNA, CDR2 YNFKEQ. The V end was cut by 0 bases, the J end by 5 bases, with 16 bases between.

The sample holds many counts of this clonotype. V gene TRBV20-1 combines with J gene TRBJ2-1; TRBD2 matches at 14 bases. Per the germline V gene, CDR1 is DFQATT and CDR2 is SNEGSKA (reference sequence). Losses at the gene ends were 6 bases for V and 12 bases for J; bases not matched to a gene: 7. This CDR3 region has 13 residues. CDR3 in amino acids: CSAGTSGSRGQFF. Written as DNA, the CDR3 is TGCAGTGCGGGGACTAGCGGGAGTCGTGGGCAGTTCTTC.

This clonotype was counted once. No conserved phenylalanine or tryptophan is present at the end of the CDR3, so a read error is the likely explanation. This sequence joins TRBV11-3 and TRBJ2-5; 7 bases match TRBD1. Germline V lookup: CDR1 SGHNT, CDR2 YENEEA. The CDR3 extends over 16 amino acids. In DNA, the CDR3 is TGTCCCAGAAGCTTCATAAGGACAGGTGGCTCAGAGACCCAGTACTTA. Translation: CPRSFIRTGGSETQYL.

In regard to this clonotype: It may be a read error: a sequence one base away is much more abundant. This chain joins TRBV6-2 or TRBV6-3 and TRBJ2-7; a weak D match, TRBD2 (5 bases). Germline CDR1 and CDR2: MNHEY and SVGEGT. V lost 5 bases and J lost 3, with 14 bases in between. CDR3 length equals 14 residues. The CDR3 coding sequence is TGTGCCAGCAGTAAGCCTAGCAGGAGCTACGAGCAGTACTTC. Translation gives CASSKPSRSYEQYF.

On this clonotype: Mismatch with germline at one junction end may stem from a read error. The V and J genes are TRBV6-5 and TRBJ2-5, with D perhaps TRBD1 (5 bases). Germline V gives CDR1 MNHEY, CDR2 SVGAGI. The CDR3 loop spans 14 amino acids. This chain's CDR3 is CTSRERLAEETQYF. For the CDR3, the DNA is TGTACCAGCAGGGAAAGGTTGGCCGAAGAGACCCAGTACTTC.

Note on this clonotype: This could be a read error, since a much larger clone is one nucleotide away. The V call is TRBV6-5, the J call TRBJ2-2; D gene uncertain. Germline lookup yields CDR1 MNHEY and CDR2 SVGAGI. The length of the CDR3 is 15 residues. Trimming stripped 5 bases from V and 5 bases from J, with 15 bases between. The CDR3 DNA is TGTGCCAGCAGTAACCGGGCCCCGAGTACCGGGGAGCTGTTTTTT. Translating it yields CASSNRAPSTGELFF.

V usage is TRBV4-2 and J usage is TRBJ2-2, with D possibly TRBD2 on 7 matching bases. The CDR3 covers 15 residues. Germline lookup yields CDR1 LGHNA and CDR2 YNFKEQ. V lost 4 bases and J 7 bases, leaving 16 bases between the germline ends. CDR3 DNA: TGTGCCAGCAGCCCGCGGGGGCAGGACTGCGGGGAGCTGTTTTTT. Its protein is CASSPRGQDCGELFF.

The chain combines TRBV28 with TRBJ1-2, with D maybe TRBD1 (6 bases). V was trimmed by 5 bases and J by 7 bases, leaving 23 bases between them. CDR3 length: 16 residues. Germline loops: CDR1 MDHEN, CDR2 SYDVKM. CDR3 sequence (DNA): TGTGCCAGCAGTCAATCAATCGGACAGATCCTCGCTGGCTACACCTTC. The encoded protein is CASSQSIGQILAGYTF.

The V call is TRBV14, the J call TRBJ2-4, with no clear D. This CDR3 has 14 residues. V was pared by 5 bases and J by 5 bases, with 13 bases between. CDR1 SGHDN and CDR2 FVKESK come from the germline V gene. The CDR3, as DNA: TGTGCCAGCAGCTCATTAATCTGGGAAAACATTCAGTACTTC. Protein: CASSSLIWENIQYF.

This clonotype was seen many times. The rearrangement uses TRBV6-5 and TRBJ1-1, with D unclear. CDR3 size: 14 residues. Per the germline V gene, CDR1 is MNHEY and CDR2 is SVGAGI. The V gene lost 0 bases and the J gene lost 4 bases, with 9 bases spanning the gap. This chain's CDR3 is CASSYSIWTTEAFF. The CDR3 DNA is TGTGCCAGCAGTTACTCGATCTGGACCACTGAAGCTTTCTTT.

This clonotype was counted many times. The chain joins TRBV20-1 to TRBJ1-5; D gene unclear. V lost 0 bases to trimming and J lost 5 bases, with 8 bases between them. The germline CDR1 and CDR2 sequences are DFQATT and SNEGSKA (reference sequence). This CDR3 comprises 13 residues. The CDR3 nucleotides are TGCAGTGCTAGAGATGACGGGGATCAGCCCCAGCATTTT. It is translated as CSARDDGDQPQHF.

This clonotype is a singleton in its sample. V and J are TRBV11-2 and TRBJ2-7; tentative D call: TRBD2 (7 bases). Germline V gene data show CDR1 as SGHAT and CDR2 as FQNNGV. This CDR3 region has 12 residues. The CDR3, as DNA: TGTGTCACCAGATGGGGGGGGCTCGAGCAGTACTTC. It is translated as CVTRWGGLEQYF.

In its sample, this clonotype was seen once. One end of the junction fails to match germline, which may point to a read error. V is TRBV11-2 and J is TRBJ2-5, with 7 bases fitting TRBD1. CDR1 and CDR2 from the germline V gene are SGHAT and FQNNGV. This CDR3 is built from 14 residues. CDR3 coding DNA: TGTGCCAGCAGCACTGGACAGGTCCATGAGACGCAGTACTTC. Translated: CASSTGQVHETQYF.

For this clonotype: This likely comes from a read error, as the CDR3 has no conserved phenylalanine or tryptophan at its end. The chain employs TRBV30 and TRBJ1-6; possible D gene TRBD1, 5 bases. V dropped 8 bases and J dropped 10 bases, with 18 bases sitting between them. CDR1 and CDR2 (germline): GTSNPN, SVGIG (reference sequence). This CDR3 contains 13 residues. In DNA, the CDR3 is TGTGCCCTGTCCAGGGACGGCTGGTCACCCCTCCACTGT. Translating it yields CALSRDGWSPLHC.

Only one count was recorded for this clonotype. Just one base apart from a much larger clone, this may be a read error. V and J are TRBV29-1 and TRBJ2-7, with D possibly matching TRBD1 (6 bases). V lost 8 bases and J lost 1, with 12 bases in between. There are 12 residues in the CDR3. CDR1 is SQVTM, CDR2 ANQGSEA, per germline. The chain's CDR3 is CSTGQKSYEQYF. CDR3 DNA: TGCAGCACTGGACAGAAATCCTACGAGCAGTACTTC.

To note about this clonotype: A much larger clone sits a single nucleotide away, making a read error possible. Written as DNA, the CDR3 is TGTGCCAGCAGCCTCTCTGAGACCCATTACTTC. Protein: CASSLSETHYF. The V and J genes are TRBV5-4 and TRBJ2-5; D is uncertain. The CDR3 sequence is 11 residues long. Per germline, CDR1 SGHNT and CDR2 YYREEE (reference sequence).

The genes are TRBV20-1 and TRBJ2-1, with 9 bases aligning to TRBD2. Germline V gene data show CDR1 as DFQATT and CDR2 as SNEGSKA (reference sequence). The CDR3 runs to 14 residues. V dropped 3 bases and J dropped 8; count of bases not matched to a gene: 8. CDR3 sequence (DNA): TGCAGTGCTAGTAATAGCGGGAGTATGTATGAGCAGTTCTTC. Amino acids: CSASNSGSMYEQFF.

The table lists this clonotype with a few counts. The chain links TRBV5-6 to TRBJ2-7; 9 nucleotides align to TRBD2. The CDR3 totals 16 residues. Unmatched junction bases numbered 13, after V lost 4 bases and J lost 5 bases. Germline V gives CDR1 SGHDT, CDR2 YYEEEE. CDR3 nucleotides: TGTGCCAGCAGCGCTCCCCAAGCGGGGGGCCTCAACGAGCAGTACTTC. It codes for CASSAPQAGGLNEQYF.

As to this clonotype: At one of its ends the junction is not consistent with the germline gene, which may arise from a read error. V usage is TRBV11-3 and J usage is TRBJ2-1; D ambiguous. The V gene's germline CDR1 is SGHNT and CDR2 YENEEA. The CDR3 loop spans 15 amino acids. CDR3 residues: CSSNLYSAAFNEQFF. The CDR3 DNA follows: TGTTCCAGCAACTTATATAGTGCGGCCTTCAATGAGCAGTTCTTC.

The V call is TRBV28, the J call TRBJ2-7; 7 bases fit TRBD1. V lost 6 bases, J lost 1 base, and 6 bases stayed unmatched. Germline lookup yields CDR1 MDHEN and CDR2 SYDVKM. This CDR3 contains 14 residues. CDR3 region: CASRHPGQSYEQYF. Written as DNA, the CDR3 is TGTGCCAGCAGGCATCCGGGACAGTCCTACGAGCAGTACTTC.

The chain links TRBV7-2 to TRBJ1-2; D not resolved. The length of the CDR3 is 15 residues. The V gene lost 4 bases and the J gene lost 5 bases, with 17 bases spanning the gap. Looked up from germline, CDR1 is SGHTA and CDR2 is FQGNSA. CDR3 in amino acids: CASSSNRADPYGYTF. DNA of the CDR3: TGTGCCAGCAGCTCGAACCGGGCGGACCCTTATGGCTACACCTTC.

The genes are TRBV5-6 and TRBJ1-1; D might be TRBD1 (6 bases). The CDR3 loop spans 12 amino acids. V was pared by 1 base and J by 7 bases, with 8 bases between. In germline, CDR1 is SGHDT, CDR2 YYEEEE. The CDR3 region has the DNA TGTGCCAGCAGCTTGATAGGGGGTGAAGCTTTCTTT. It codes for CASSLIGGEAFF. Using reference TRBV5-6 and TRBJ1-1 for the parts outside the CDR3, the full variable domain is DAGVTQSPTHLIKTRGQQVTLRCSPKSGHDTVSWYQQALGQGPQFIFQYYEEEERQRGNFPDRFSGHQFPNYSSELNVNALLLGDSALYLCASSLIGGEAFFGQGTRLTVV.

On this clonotype itself: An end of the junction differs from the germline gene, which may be a read error. The rearrangement links TRBV11-3 to TRBJ1-1; 8 nucleotides agree with TRBD1. CDR3 length: 15 residues. Germline V lookup: CDR1 SGHNT, CDR2 YENEEA. CDR3 bases: TGTGCCGGCAGCTTATCTGGACAGGGTGGTACTGAAGCTTTCTTT. Its translation: CAGSLSGQGGTEAFF. Combining the CDR3 with reference TRBV11-3 and TRBJ1-1 gives the whole variable domain EAGVVQSPRYKIIEKKQPVAFWCNPISGHNTLYWYLQNLGQGPELLIRYENEEAVDDSQLPKDRFSAERLKGVDSTLKIQPAELGDSAVYLCAGSLSGQGGTEAFFGQGTRLTVV.

This clonotype has just one count. A much larger clone sits a single nucleotide away, making a read error possible. The chain links TRBV4-3 to TRBJ1-2; D is ambiguous. Germline V gene sequence: CDR1 LGHNA, CDR2 YSLEER. This CDR3 has 15 amino acids. The CDR3 loop reads CTSSQDNWGGDGYTF. For the CDR3, the DNA is TGCACCAGCAGCCAAGATAATTGGGGTGGTGATGGCTACACCTTC.

Note on this clonotype: The CDR3 carries no conserved terminal phenylalanine or tryptophan, so it likely arises from a read error. This chain links TRBV5-1 with TRBJ1-1; possible D gene TRBD1, 5 bases. CDR1 and CDR2 from the germline V gene are SGHRS and YFSETQ. This CDR3 region has 16 residues. Trimming removed 2 bases at V and 0 bases at J, with 14 bases between. The CDR3: CASSFGHATMNTEAFC. The DNA for the CDR3 is TGCGCCAGCAGCTTTGGACACGCGACTATGAACACTGAAGCTTTCTGT.